What follows are 8 T cell receptor beta chains derived from one specimen sequenced in a study of beta chain features in type 1 diabetes. Notes on the study in general: A moderate, significant TCRB CDR3 shortening appeared in type 1 diabetes across four CD4+ subsets.

Sequencing targeted expressed TCRB transcripts, as all isolated RNA had been reverse transcribed. Generated by immunoSEQ multiplex PCR, the TCRdb table keeps only in-frame clones and is missing some. The repertoire holds around 710,000 clones, with 9.5% to 15% as singletons. These TCRs' antigens remain unknown. The sequencing input was naive CD4+ T cells from blood. These TCRs come from a man aged 25 to 40 with type 1 diabetes.

This clone was observed a few times. The genes are TRBV19 and TRBJ1-5; 9 bases line up with TRBD1. CDR1 LNHDA and CDR2 SQIVND come from the germline V gene (reference sequence). The junction had 7 bases not matched to a gene; V was cut back by 7 bases and J by 6 bases. The CDR3 has 14 amino acids. CDR3 protein: CASNPDRGGQPQHF. The DNA for the CDR3 is TGTGCCAGTAATCCGGACAGGGGCGGTCAGCCCCAGCATTTT.

The V gene is TRBV19, the J gene TRBJ1-2, with TRBD1 matching over 9 bases. V lost 5 bases and J lost 4; bases outside the gene matches: 11. The CDR3 extends over 16 amino acids. Germline CDR1 is LNHDA and CDR2 is SQIVND (reference sequence). CDR3 region: CASSGGQGSFGYGYTF. The CDR3 nucleotides are TGTGCCAGTAGTGGGGGACAGGGCTCTTTCGGCTATGGCTACACCTTC.

The chain combines TRBV28 with TRBJ2-1; 8 nucleotides line up with TRBD1. CDR3 length: 15 residues. With V trimmed by 2 bases and J by 2 bases, 2 bases remained unmatched. The V gene's germline CDR1 is MDHEN and CDR2 SYDVKM. CDR3 in DNA: TGTGCCAGCAGTTTAGCACAGGGGGCCTACAATGAGCAGTTCTTC. The encoded protein is CASSLAQGAYNEQFF.

This clone turned up a few times. The V and J genes are TRBV6-6 and TRBJ1-6; D remains unclear. Germline assignment: CDR1 MNHNY and CDR2 SVGAGI (reference sequence). The length of the CDR3 is 13 residues. V was cut by 6 bases and J by 10 bases, with 13 bases left in between. CDR3 residues: CASRVRLESPLHF. For the CDR3, the DNA is TGTGCCAGCAGAGTACGGCTTGAATCACCCCTCCACTTT.

In its sample, this clone was seen a few times. The CDR3: CAIRPESSYNSPLHF. As DNA, the CDR3 is TGTGCCATCCGACCCGAGAGCTCCTATAATTCACCCCTCCACTTT. V is TRBV10-3 and J is TRBJ1-6, with D uncertain. The germline V gene encodes CDR1 ENHRY and CDR2 SYGVKD. The CDR3 is made up of 15 amino acids. Between the trimmed V and J ends, which lost 8 bases and 0 bases, there was a span of 11 bases.

For this clone: Different DNA sequences within this sample yield the same CDR3. This chain links TRBV5-1 with TRBJ2-5, with D unclear. V was trimmed by 0 bases and J by 4 bases, leaving 7 bases between them. The germline V gene encodes CDR1 SGHRS and CDR2 YFSETQ. CDR3 size: 13 residues. The CDR3, as DNA: TGCGCCAGCAGCTTGGGGCAATCAGAGACCCAGTACTTC. This sequence encodes CASSLGQSETQYF. Complete variable domain (other parts from reference TRBV5-1 and TRBJ2-5): KAGVTQTPRYLIKTRGQQVTLSCSPISGHRSVSWYQQTPGQGLQFLFEYFSETQRNKGNFPGRFSGRQFSNSRSEMNVSTLELGDSALYLCASSLGQSETQYFGPGTRLLVL.

The chain joins TRBV7-2 to TRBJ2-7; D might be TRBD1 or TRBD2, each matching 6 bases. In germline, CDR1 is SGHTA, CDR2 FQGNSA. The CDR3 has 17 amino acids. Deletions cut 5 bases from V and 1 base from J, with 21 bases between. The CDR3 region is CASSPSRGGPRSYEQYF. The CDR3 coding sequence is TGTGCCAGCAGCCCCAGTAGAGGGGGGCCACGGTCCTACGAGCAGTACTTC. The whole variable domain, filled in from reference TRBV7-2 and TRBJ2-7, reads GAGVSQSPSNKVTEKGKDVELRCDPISGHTALYWYRQSLGQGLEFLIYFQGNSAPDKSGLPSDRFSAERTGGSVSTLTIQRTQQEDSAVYLCASSPSRGGPRSYEQYFGPGTRLTVT.

This chain uses TRBV5-4 with TRBJ2-5; a possible D gene is TRBD2 (5 bases). This CDR3 has 13 residues. Trimming removed 4 bases from V and 5 bases from J, with 12 bases in between. Germline CDR1 reads SGHNT; CDR2 reads YYREEE (reference sequence). The CDR3 protein is CASSPRGVETQYF. The CDR3 DNA follows: TGTGCCAGCAGCCCTCGGGGAGTTGAGACCCAGTACTTC.